A single sample gave rise to the 10 T cell receptor beta chains below, sequenced in a study of T cells in Graves' hyperthyroidism and ophthalmopathy. Researchers amplified the TCR beta CDR3 regions from RNA transcripts. In the first-round RT-PCR of the TCR CDR3, the HTBI primer set was used. TCRdb fed the multiplex PCR reads into MiXCR, producing one record per CDR3 protein. This sample carries about 620,000 distinct CDR3 sequences, 15% to 20% of them seen once, and the ten largest clones take about 3.8%. Sequencing was performed on blood. These receptors all stem from a woman between 25 and 40 years old with Graves' hyperthyroidism.

This clonotype has a count of ten or more. The chain is built from TRBV28 and TRBJ1-5; the D gene is possibly TRBD1 (5 bases). The CDR3 is 15 amino acids. Looked up from germline, CDR1 is MDHEN and CDR2 is SYDVKM. Trimming took off 5 bases at V and 9 bases at J, with 20 bases between the two ends. This CDR3 is CASSALTVPRSPQHF. In DNA, the CDR3 is TGTGCCAGCAGTGCTCTGACAGTCCCGCGTTCGCCCCAGCATTTT. The whole variable domain, remainder taken from reference TRBV28 and TRBJ1-5, is DVKVTQSSRYLVKRTGEKVFLECVQDMDHENMFWYRQDPGLGLRLIYFSYDVKMKEKGDIPEGYSVSREKKERFSLILESASTNQTSMYLCASSALTVPRSPQHFGDGTRLSIL.

About this clonotype itself: Compared with germline, one end of the junction differs, possibly owing to a read error. The J gene is TRBJ2-3, the V gene TRBV5-4; D may be TRBD2 (5 bases). In germline, CDR1 is SGHNT, CDR2 YYREEE (reference sequence). The length of the CDR3 is 14 residues. CDR3 nucleotide sequence: TGTGCCGGCAGCTCAACGGGAAGCACAGATACGCAGTATTTT. Translated, it gives CAGSSTGSTDTQYF.

This clonotype was detected once. The chain has TRBV19 and TRBJ2-4; D is ambiguous. Germline assignment: CDR1 LNHDA and CDR2 SQIVND (reference sequence). The CDR3 is 14 residues long. V was shortened by 7 bases and J by 2 bases, with 12 bases between the two germline ends. The CDR3 region has the DNA TGTGCCAGTACTGCCGTCGGATCCAAAAACATTCAGTACTTC. It translates to CASTAVGSKNIQYF. The whole variable domain, filled in from reference TRBV19 and TRBJ2-4, reads DGGITQSPKYLFRKEGQNVTLSCEQNLNHDAMYWYRQDPGQGLRLIYYSQIVNDFQKGDIAEGYSVSREKKESFPLTVTSAQKNPTAFYLCASTAVGSKNIQYFGAGTRLSVL.

The table lists this clonotype with many counts. CDR3 nucleotide sequence: TGTGCCAGCAGTCTAATAGGCGGAAGCTCCTACAATGAGCAGTTCTTC. Amino acids: CASSLIGGSSYNEQFF. This chain links TRBV11-3 with TRBJ2-1, with D hard to call. Trimming shortened V by 6 bases and J by 0 bases, and 15 bases separated the two germline ends. The germline V gene encodes CDR1 SGHNT and CDR2 YENEEA. The CDR3 runs 16 residues. The full variable domain, completed using reference TRBV11-3 and TRBJ2-1, is EAGVVQSPRYKIIEKKQPVAFWCNPISGHNTLYWYLQNLGQGPELLIRYENEEAVDDSQLPKDRFSAERLKGVDSTLKIQPAELGDSAVYLCASSLIGGSSYNEQFFGPGTRLTVL.

In this sample, this clonotype turned up a few times. The V and J genes are TRBV6-1 and TRBJ2-7; D is unresolved. The CDR3 covers 13 residues. Germline CDR1 and CDR2: MNHNS and SASEGT. V dropped 2 bases and J dropped 2 bases, with 7 bases sitting between them. CDR3 loop: CASSESEPYEQYF. DNA of the CDR3: TGTGCCAGCAGTGAATCAGAACCCTACGAGCAGTACTTC.

In this sample, this clonotype turned up many times. This rearrangement joins TRBV6-1 to TRBJ2-1; 10 bases agree with TRBD2. CDR1 and CDR2 from the germline V gene are MNHNS and SASEGT. The J segment lost 3 bases and the V segment lost 6 bases, leaving 5 bases of the junction unmatched. The CDR3 has 15 amino acids. CDR3 amino acids: CASSQASGSYNEQFF. The CDR3 region has the DNA TGTGCCAGCAGCCAAGCTAGCGGGAGCTACAATGAGCAGTTCTTC.

A few counts support this clonotype. V usage is TRBV5-1 and J usage is TRBJ2-5; TRBD2 might be the D (7 bases). Trimming took off 2 bases at V and 5 bases at J, with 13 bases between the two ends. Germline assignment: CDR1 SGHRS and CDR2 YFSETQ. This CDR3 has 14 amino acids. The CDR3 loop reads CASSFWGGLETQYF. CDR3 DNA sequence: TGCGCCAGCAGCTTCTGGGGGGGGCTGGAGACCCAGTACTTC.

This clonotype has a count of ten or more. The chain uses TRBV30 and TRBJ1-4; perhaps TRBD1 as D (6 bases). This CDR3 is built from 14 residues. V was shortened by 3 bases and J by 4 bases, with 12 bases between the two germline ends. In germline, CDR1 is GTSNPN, CDR2 SVGIG (reference sequence). The CDR3 protein is CAWREDSLNEKLFF. The CDR3, as DNA: TGTGCCTGGAGGGAGGACAGCCTTAATGAAAAACTGTTTTTT.

In its sample, this clonotype was seen a few times. J is TRBJ1-5 and V is TRBV5-6, with D perhaps TRBD1 (6 bases). The germline gives CDR1 SGHDT, CDR2 YYEEEE. Trimming removed 2 bases at V and 0 bases at J, with 15 bases between. The CDR3 sequence is 17 residues long. CDR3 coding DNA: TGTGCCAGCAGCTTTCGGGACACATCATATAGCAATCAGCCCCAGCATTTT. Translating it yields CASSFRDTSYSNQPQHF.

This clonotype has more than one count but fewer than ten. The chain carries TRBV20-1 and TRBJ2-5, with TRBD2 matching 9 bases. The CDR3 spans 14 residues. Trimming cost V 3 bases and J 1 base; bases outside gene matches: 3. The germline V gene encodes CDR1 DFQATT and CDR2 SNEGSKA (reference sequence). CDR3 in DNA: TGCAGTGCTAGCCAAGCGGGGGGCCAAGAGACCCAGTACTTC. Protein: CSASQAGGQETQYF.